This TCR beta chain was sequenced for a study of blood T cell repertoires in COVID-19. Turning to the study itself: Sources were T cells, B-cell-depleted T cells, or PBMCs; the material itself was cDNA or gDNA.

Clones were read by immunoSEQ multiplex PCR, and TCRdb kept only the in-frame ones, dropping some. Altogether over 250,000 clones are present, 75% to 90% being singletons, with the ten largest covering about a tenth. The V and J ends lost 6 bases and 5 bases respectively, with 11 bases between them. This CDR3 has 12 amino acids. The germline gives CDR1 SQVTM, CDR2 ANQGSEA. This receptor was identified in a woman between 65 and 79 years old with COVID-19, enrolled during active disease. The chain employs TRBV29-1 and TRBJ1-5, with D perhaps matching TRBD1 (5 bases). Sequencing input: peripheral blood. The CDR3 region is CSVGWGDQPQHF. CDR3 nucleotides: TGCAGCGTCGGCTGGGGGGATCAGCCCCAGCATTTT.